These 4 T cell receptor beta chains came from one sample sequenced in a study of cytomegalovirus exposure and HLA in healthy donors. Assay used: immunoSEQ multiplex PCR; TCRdb lists only in-frame clones, some missing. The data contain 65,000 to 75,000 clones, 94% of them singletons. Sequencing was carried out using PBMCs. The receptors stem from a young man in good health and CMV-seropositive.

The CDR3 loop reads CASGPGTSGPYNEQFF. Here the CDR3 DNA reads TGTGCCAGCGGTCCCGGGACTAGCGGACCCTACAATGAGCAGTTCTTC. The chain couples TRBV28 to TRBJ2-1; 11 bases are shared with TRBD2. After removal of 8 bases from V and 2 bases from J, the junction contained 8 bases not matched to a gene. The CDR3 consists of 16 residues. Germline CDR1 is MDHEN and CDR2 is SYDVKM.

V usage is TRBV25-1 and J usage is TRBJ2-5; no reliable D call. The V gene lost 5 bases and the J gene lost 5 bases, with 6 bases spanning the gap. This CDR3 spans 11 amino acids. Per the germline V gene, CDR1 is MGHDK and CDR2 is SYGVNS. As DNA, the CDR3 is TGTGCCAGCAGTCCGTCGGAGACCCAGTACTTC. It is translated as CASSPSETQYF.

The V call is TRBV5-4, the J call TRBJ2-1, with 11 bases aligning to TRBD1. Germline V gives CDR1 SGHNT, CDR2 YYREEE (reference sequence). J gave up 10 bases and V 0 bases, and 9 bases lay outside the gene matches. CDR3 length equals 16 residues. The CDR3 is CASSLAAGQGVGEQFF. CDR3 sequence (DNA): TGTGCCAGCAGCTTGGCCGCGGGACAGGGGGTGGGGGAGCAGTTCTTC.

The CDR3, as DNA: TGTGCCAGTAGTATGAGGACTGTTCTTGAGCAGTTCTTC. This translates into CASSMRTVLEQFF. The chain links TRBV19 to TRBJ2-1, with TRBD2 as a possible D gene (5 bases). CDR1 is LNHDA and CDR2 is SQIVND in the germline V gene (reference sequence). V lost 3 bases and J lost 9, with 12 bases in between. CDR3 length equals 13 residues. The full variable domain, with the rest looked up from reference TRBV19 and TRBJ2-1, is DGGITQSPKYLFRKEGQNVTLSCEQNLNHDAMYWYRQDPGQGLRLIYYSQIVNDFQKGDIAEGYSVSREKKESFPLTVTSAQKNPTAFYLCASSMRTVLEQFFGPGTRLTVL.